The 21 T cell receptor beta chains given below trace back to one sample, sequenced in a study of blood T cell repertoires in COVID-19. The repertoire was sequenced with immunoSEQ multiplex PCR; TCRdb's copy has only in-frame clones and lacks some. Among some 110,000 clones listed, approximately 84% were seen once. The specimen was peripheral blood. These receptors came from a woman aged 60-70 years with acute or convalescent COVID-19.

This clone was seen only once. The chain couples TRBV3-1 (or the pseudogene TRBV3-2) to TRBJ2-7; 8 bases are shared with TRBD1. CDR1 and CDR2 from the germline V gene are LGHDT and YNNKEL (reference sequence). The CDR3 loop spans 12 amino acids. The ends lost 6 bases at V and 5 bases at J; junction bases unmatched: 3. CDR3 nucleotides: TGTGCCAGCAGGGCGACAGGGGACGAGCAGTACTTC. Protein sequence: CASRATGDEQYF.

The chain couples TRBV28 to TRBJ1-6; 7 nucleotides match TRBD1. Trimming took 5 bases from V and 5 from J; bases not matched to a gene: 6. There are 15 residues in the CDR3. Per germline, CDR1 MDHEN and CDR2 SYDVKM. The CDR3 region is CASSPRQGDNSPLHF. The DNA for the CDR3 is TGTGCCAGCAGTCCCCGACAGGGTGATAATTCACCCCTCCACTTT.

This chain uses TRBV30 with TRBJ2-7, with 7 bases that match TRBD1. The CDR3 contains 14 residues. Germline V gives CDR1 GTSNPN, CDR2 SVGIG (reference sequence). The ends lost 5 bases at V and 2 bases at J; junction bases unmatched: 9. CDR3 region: CAWEQGTLPYEQYF. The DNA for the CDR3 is TGTGCCTGGGAACAGGGGACCCTTCCCTACGAGCAGTACTTC.

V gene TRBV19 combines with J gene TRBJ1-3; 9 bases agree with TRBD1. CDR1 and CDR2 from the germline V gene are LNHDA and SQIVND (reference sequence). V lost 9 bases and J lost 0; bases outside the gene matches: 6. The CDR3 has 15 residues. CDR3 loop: CASRDRANSGNTIYF. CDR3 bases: TGTGCCAGCCGGGACAGGGCGAACTCTGGAAACACCATATATTTT.

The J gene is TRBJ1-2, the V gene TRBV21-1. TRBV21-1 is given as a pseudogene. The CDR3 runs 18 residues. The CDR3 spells CASSKAGRQTLDFYGYTF. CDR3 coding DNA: TGTGCCAGCAGCAAAGCTGGTAGGCAGACCCTAGATTTCTATGGCTACACCTTC.

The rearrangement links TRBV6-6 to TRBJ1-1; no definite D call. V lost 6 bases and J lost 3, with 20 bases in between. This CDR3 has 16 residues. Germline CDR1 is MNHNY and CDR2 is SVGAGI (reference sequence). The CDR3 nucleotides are TGTGCCAGCAGACAACCTCCGGAACTATCTTACACTGAAGCTTTCTTT. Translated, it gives CASRQPPELSYTEAFF.

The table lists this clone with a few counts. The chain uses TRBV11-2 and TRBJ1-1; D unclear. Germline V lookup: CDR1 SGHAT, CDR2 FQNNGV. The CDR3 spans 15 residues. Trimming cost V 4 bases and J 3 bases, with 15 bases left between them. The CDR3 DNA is TGTGCCAGCAGCTCCCCGGCGCGGGGTGACACTGAAGCTTTCTTT. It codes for CASSSPARGDTEAFF.

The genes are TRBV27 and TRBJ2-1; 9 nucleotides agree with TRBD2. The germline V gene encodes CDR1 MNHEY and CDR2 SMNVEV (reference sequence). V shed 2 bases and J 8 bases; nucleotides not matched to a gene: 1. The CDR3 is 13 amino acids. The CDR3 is CASSLAGGHEQFF. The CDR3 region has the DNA TGTGCCAGCAGTTTAGCGGGAGGGCATGAGCAGTTCTTC.

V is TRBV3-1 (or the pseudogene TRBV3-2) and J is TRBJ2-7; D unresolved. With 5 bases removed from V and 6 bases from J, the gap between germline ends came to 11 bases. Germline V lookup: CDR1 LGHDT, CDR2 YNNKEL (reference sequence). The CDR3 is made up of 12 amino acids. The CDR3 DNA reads TGTGCCAGCAGCGTCGACAATTCCGAGCAGTACTTC. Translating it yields CASSVDNSEQYF.

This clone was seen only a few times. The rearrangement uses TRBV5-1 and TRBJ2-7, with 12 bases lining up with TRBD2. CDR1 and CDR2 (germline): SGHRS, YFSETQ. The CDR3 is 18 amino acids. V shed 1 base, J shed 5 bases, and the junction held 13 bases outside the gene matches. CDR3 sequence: CASSLLGVGLAGRDEQYF. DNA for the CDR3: TGCGCCAGCAGCTTGCTGGGAGTCGGACTAGCGGGGAGGGACGAGCAGTACTTC. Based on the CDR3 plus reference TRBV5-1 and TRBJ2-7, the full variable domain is KAGVTQTPRYLIKTRGQQVTLSCSPISGHRSVSWYQQTPGQGLQFLFEYFSETQRNKGNFPGRFSGRQFSNSRSEMNVSTLELGDSALYLCASSLLGVGLAGRDEQYFGPGTRLTVT.

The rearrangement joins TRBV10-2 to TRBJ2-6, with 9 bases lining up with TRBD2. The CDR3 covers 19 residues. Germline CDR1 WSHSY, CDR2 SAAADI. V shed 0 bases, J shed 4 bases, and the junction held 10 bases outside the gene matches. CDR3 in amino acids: CASSESRLAGWSGANVLTF. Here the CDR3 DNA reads TGCGCCAGCAGTGAGTCGAGGCTAGCGGGATGGTCCGGGGCCAACGTCCTGACTTTC.

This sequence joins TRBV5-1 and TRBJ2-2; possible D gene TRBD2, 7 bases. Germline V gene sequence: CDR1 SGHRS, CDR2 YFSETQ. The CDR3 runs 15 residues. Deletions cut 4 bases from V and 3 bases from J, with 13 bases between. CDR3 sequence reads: CASSVGGGYTGELFF. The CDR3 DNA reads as TGCGCCAGCAGCGTGGGCGGGGGCTACACCGGGGAGCTGTTTTTT.

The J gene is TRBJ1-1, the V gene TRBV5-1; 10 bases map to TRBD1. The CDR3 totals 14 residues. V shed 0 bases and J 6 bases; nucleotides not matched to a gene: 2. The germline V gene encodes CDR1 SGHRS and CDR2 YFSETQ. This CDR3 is CASSLGQGASEAFF. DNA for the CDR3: TGCGCCAGCAGCTTGGGACAGGGGGCGTCTGAAGCTTTCTTT.

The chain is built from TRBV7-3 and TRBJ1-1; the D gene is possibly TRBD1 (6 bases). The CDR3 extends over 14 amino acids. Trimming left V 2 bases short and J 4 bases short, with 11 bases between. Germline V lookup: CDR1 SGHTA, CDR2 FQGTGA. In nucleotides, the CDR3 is TGTGCCAGCAGCTTAGGCGAAGGGGGCACTGAAGCTTTCTTT. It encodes CASSLGEGGTEAFF. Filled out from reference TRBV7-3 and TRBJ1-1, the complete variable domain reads GAGVSQTPSNKVTEKGKYVELRCDPISGHTALYWYRQSLGQGPEFLIYFQGTGAADDSGLPNDRFFAVRPEGSVSTLKIQRTERGDSAVYLCASSLGEGGTEAFFGQGTRLTVV.

CDR3: CASSLVSGTVSYEQYF. The DNA of the CDR3 is TGTGCCAGCAGCTTGGTTTCCGGGACAGTCTCCTACGAGCAGTACTTC. The chain is built from TRBV5-5 and TRBJ2-7; 7 nucleotides match TRBD1. The germline CDR1 and CDR2 sequences are SGHKS and YYEKEE (reference sequence). V lost 0 bases, J lost 0 bases, and 6 bases stayed unmatched. The CDR3 runs to 16 residues.

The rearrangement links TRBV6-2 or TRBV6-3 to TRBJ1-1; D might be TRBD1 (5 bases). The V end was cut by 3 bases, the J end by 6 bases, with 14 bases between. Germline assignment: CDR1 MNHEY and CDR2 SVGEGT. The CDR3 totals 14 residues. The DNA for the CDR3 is TGTGCCAGCAGTTATGGGGGGGGATATGCTGAAGCTTTCTTT. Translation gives CASSYGGGYAEAFF.

The CDR3 here is CASSSRQGSYGYTF. In nucleotides, the CDR3 is TGTGCCAGCAGTTCCCGACAGGGATCCTATGGCTACACCTTC. The chain links TRBV6-5 to TRBJ1-2; 7 bases are shared with TRBD1. The germline V gene has CDR1 MNHEY and CDR2 SVGAGI. The V and J ends lost 4 bases and 4 bases, in that order; junction bases with no gene match: 6. The CDR3 runs 14 residues.

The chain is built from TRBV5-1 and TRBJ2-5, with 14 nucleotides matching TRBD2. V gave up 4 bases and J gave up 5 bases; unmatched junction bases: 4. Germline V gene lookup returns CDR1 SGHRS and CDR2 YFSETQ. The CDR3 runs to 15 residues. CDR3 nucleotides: TGCGCCAGCAGCCCCGGGACTAGCGGGAGCGAGACCCAGTACTTC. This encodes CASSPGTSGSETQYF.

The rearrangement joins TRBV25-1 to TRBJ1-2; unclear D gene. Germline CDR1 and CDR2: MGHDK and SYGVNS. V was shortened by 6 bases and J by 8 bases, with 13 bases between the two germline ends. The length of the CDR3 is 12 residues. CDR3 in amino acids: CASRGLAGGYTF. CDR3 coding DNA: TGTGCCAGCAGAGGACTGGCCGGGGGCTACACCTTC.

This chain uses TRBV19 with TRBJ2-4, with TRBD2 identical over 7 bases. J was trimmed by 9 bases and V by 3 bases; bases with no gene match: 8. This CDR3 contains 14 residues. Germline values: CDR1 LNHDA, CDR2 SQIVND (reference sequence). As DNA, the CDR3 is TGTGCCAGTAGTATCGGGGGGAGTAGCGGCATTCAGTACTTC. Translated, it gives CASSIGGSSGIQYF.

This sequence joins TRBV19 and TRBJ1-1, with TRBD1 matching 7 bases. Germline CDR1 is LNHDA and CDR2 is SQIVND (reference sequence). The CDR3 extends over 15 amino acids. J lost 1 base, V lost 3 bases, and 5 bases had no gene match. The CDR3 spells CASSIGQAKNTEAFF. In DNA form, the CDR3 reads TGTGCCAGTAGTATCGGACAGGCCAAGAACACTGAAGCTTTCTTT.